Described below is a single T cell receptor (beta chain) sequence and its context. Its antigen is currently unknown. Germline-derived CDR1 and CDR2 are ENHRY and SYGVKD. V lost 0 bases to trimming and J lost 2 bases, with 12 bases between them. The CDR3 runs 16 residues. Several immunoSEQ 96-well plates shared each subset's DNA, each plate a replicate. Method: immunoSEQ multiplex PCR; TCRdb's copy keeps in-frame clones and lacks some. The table has 2 million to 2.5 million clones, 80% to 95% seen once. The data were obtained in a study of shared clonotypes between healthy human individuals. Findings and limits, study-wide: Approximately 5.3% was the fraction of naive CD4 clonotypes found shared across several donors.

The sequence derives from a man younger than 35 in good health. Some clones in this sample may be carry-over from other donors' samples. Material for sequencing was naive CD4+ T cells from PBMCs. The subset is: CD45RA+ positively selected. The chain links TRBV10-3 to TRBJ2-3, with D possibly matching TRBD1 (5 bases). The CDR3 loop reads CAISESQGRPTDTQYF. Here the CDR3 DNA reads TGTGCCATCAGTGAGTCTCAGGGCAGACCCACAGATACGCAGTATTTT.